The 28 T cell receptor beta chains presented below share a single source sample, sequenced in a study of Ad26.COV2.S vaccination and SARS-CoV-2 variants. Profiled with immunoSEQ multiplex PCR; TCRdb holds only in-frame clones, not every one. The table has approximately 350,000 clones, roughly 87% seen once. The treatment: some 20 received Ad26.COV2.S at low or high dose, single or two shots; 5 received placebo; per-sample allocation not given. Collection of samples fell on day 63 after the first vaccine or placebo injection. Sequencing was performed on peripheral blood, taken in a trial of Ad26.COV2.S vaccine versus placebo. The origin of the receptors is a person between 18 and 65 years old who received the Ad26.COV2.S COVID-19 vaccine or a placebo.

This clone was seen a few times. In nucleotides, the CDR3 is TGCGCCAGCAGCTCGACAGGGCCCTATGGCTACACCTTC. This sequence encodes CASSSTGPYGYTF. The V gene is TRBV5-1, the J gene TRBJ1-2; TRBD1 aligns across 7 bases. J lost 4 bases, V lost 3 bases, and 3 bases had no gene match. This CDR3 comprises 13 residues. The germline CDR1 and CDR2 sequences are SGHRS and YFSETQ. The full variable domain, in which reference TRBV5-1 and TRBJ1-2 provide the parts outside the CDR3, is KAGVTQTPRYLIKTRGQQVTLSCSPISGHRSVSWYQQTPGQGLQFLFEYFSETQRNKGNFPGRFSGRQFSNSRSEMNVSTLELGDSALYLCASSSTGPYGYTFGSGTRLTVV.

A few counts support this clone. The chain's CDR3 is CASTTQGKRYEQYF. CDR3 bases: TGTGCCAGCACCACGCAGGGTAAGCGCTACGAGCAGTACTTC. The chain recombines TRBV2 with TRBJ2-7, with a weak D call TRBD1 (5 bases). V lost 7 bases and J 3 bases, leaving 16 bases between the germline ends. The CDR3 loop spans 14 amino acids. Germline V gives CDR1 SNHLY, CDR2 FYNNEI. The variable domain in full, completed from reference TRBV2 and TRBJ2-7, reads EPEVTQTPSHQVTQMGQEVILRCVPISNHLYFYWYRQILGQKVEFLVSFYNNEISEKSEIFDDQFSVERPDGSNFTLKIRSTKLEDSAMYFCASTTQGKRYEQYFGPGTRLTVT.

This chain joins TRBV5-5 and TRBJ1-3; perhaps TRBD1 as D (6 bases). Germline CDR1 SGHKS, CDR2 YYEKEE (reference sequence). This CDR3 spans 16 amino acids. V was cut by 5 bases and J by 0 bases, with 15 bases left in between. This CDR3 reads CASRHSQGYSGNTIYF. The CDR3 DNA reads TGTGCCAGCAGACACTCACAGGGATACTCTGGAAACACCATATATTTT.

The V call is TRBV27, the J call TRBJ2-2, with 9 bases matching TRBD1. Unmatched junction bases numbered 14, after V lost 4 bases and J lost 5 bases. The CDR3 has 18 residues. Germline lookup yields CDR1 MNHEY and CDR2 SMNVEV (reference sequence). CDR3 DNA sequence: TGTGCCAGCAGTTCGGCAGACAGGGGGAATGTAGGGACCGGGGAGCTGTTTTTT. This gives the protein CASSSADRGNVGTGELFF.

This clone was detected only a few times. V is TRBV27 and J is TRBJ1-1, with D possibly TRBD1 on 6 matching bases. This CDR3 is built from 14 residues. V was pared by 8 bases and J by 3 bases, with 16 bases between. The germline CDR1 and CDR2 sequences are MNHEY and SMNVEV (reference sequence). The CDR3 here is CASSRTGRDTEAFF. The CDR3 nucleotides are TGTGCCAGCTCACGAACAGGGAGGGACACTGAAGCTTTCTTT.

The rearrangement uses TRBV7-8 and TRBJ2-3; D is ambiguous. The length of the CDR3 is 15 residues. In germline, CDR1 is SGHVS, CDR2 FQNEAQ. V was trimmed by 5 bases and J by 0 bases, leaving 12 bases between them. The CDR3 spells CASSRDKTSTDTQYF. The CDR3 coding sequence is TGTGCCAGCAGCCGAGACAAGACTAGCACAGATACGCAGTATTTT.

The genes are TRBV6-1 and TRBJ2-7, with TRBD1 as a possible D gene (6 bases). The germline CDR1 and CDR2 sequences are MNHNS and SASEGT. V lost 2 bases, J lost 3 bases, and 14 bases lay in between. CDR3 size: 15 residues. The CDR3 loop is CASSELTDRIYEQYF. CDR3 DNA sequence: TGTGCCAGCAGTGAATTAACGGACAGAATCTACGAGCAGTACTTC.

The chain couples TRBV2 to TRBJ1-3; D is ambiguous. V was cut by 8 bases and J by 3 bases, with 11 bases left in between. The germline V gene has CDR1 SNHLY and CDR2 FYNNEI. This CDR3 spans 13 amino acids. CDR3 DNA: TGTGCCAGCTCAGCCTACGGTGGAAACACCATATATTTT. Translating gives CASSAYGGNTIYF.

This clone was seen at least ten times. The CDR3 DNA sequence: TGTGCCACCAGCAGAGGACAGATAGATAACTATGGCTACACCTTC. Translating gives CATSRGQIDNYGYTF. The gene calls are TRBV15 and TRBJ1-2; weak D call: TRBD1 (5 bases). Per the germline V gene, CDR1 is LNHNV and CDR2 is YYDKDF (reference sequence). The CDR3 spans 15 residues. The V and J ends lost 1 base and 1 base respectively, with 10 bases between them.

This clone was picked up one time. DNA for the CDR3: TGTGCCAGCAGCTTTCCTGGACTAGCGGGGTCGCAGTATTTT. Amino acids: CASSFPGLAGSQYF. The rearrangement links TRBV5-8 to TRBJ2-3, with 12 bases lining up with TRBD2. Germline V lookup: CDR1 SGHTS, CDR2 YDEGEE. Trimming cost V 2 bases and J 10 bases; bases outside gene matches: 5. This CDR3 region has 14 residues.

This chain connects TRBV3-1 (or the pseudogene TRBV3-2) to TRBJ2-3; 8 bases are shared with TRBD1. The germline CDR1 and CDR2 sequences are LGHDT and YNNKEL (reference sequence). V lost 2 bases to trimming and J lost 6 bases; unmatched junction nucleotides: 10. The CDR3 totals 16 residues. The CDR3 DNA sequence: TGTGCCAGCAGCCAACCCAGGACAGGGCGGTGGGATACGCAGTATTTT. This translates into CASSQPRTGRWDTQYF.

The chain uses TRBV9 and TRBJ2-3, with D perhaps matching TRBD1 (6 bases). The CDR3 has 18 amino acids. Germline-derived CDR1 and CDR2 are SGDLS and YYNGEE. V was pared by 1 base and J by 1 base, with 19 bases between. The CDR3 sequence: CASSVTPQGPSGTDTQYF. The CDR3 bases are TGTGCCAGCAGCGTAACCCCACAGGGTCCAAGTGGCACAGATACGCAGTATTTT.

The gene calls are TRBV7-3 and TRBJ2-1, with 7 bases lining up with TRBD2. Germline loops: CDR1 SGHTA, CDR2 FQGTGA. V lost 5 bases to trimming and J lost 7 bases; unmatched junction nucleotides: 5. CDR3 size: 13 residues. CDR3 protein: CASSLNGGNEQFF. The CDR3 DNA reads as TGTGCCAGCAGCCTTAACGGGGGGAATGAGCAGTTCTTC. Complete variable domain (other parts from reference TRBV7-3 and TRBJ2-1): GAGVSQTPSNKVTEKGKYVELRCDPISGHTALYWYRQSLGQGPEFLIYFQGTGAADDSGLPNDRFFAVRPEGSVSTLKIQRTERGDSAVYLCASSLNGGNEQFFGPGTRLTVL.

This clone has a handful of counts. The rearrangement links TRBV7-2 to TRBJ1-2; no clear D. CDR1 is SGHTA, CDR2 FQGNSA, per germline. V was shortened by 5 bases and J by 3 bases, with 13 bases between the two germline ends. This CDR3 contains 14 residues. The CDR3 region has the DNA TGTGCCAGCAGCCAAAACCTAGCTTACTATGGCTACACCTTC. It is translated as CASSQNLAYYGYTF.

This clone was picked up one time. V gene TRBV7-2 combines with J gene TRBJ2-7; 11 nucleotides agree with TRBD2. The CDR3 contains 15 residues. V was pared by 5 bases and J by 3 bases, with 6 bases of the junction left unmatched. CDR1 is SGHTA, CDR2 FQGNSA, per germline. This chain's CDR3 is CASSTGTSGDYEQYF. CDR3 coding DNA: TGTGCCAGCAGCACCGGGACTAGCGGAGACTACGAGCAGTACTTC.

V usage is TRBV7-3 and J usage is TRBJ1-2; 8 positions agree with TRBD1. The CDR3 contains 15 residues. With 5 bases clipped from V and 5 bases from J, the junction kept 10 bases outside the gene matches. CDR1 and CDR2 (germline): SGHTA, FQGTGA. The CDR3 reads CASSPTDRGDYGYTF. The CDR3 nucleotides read TGTGCCAGCAGCCCCACAGACAGGGGAGATTATGGCTACACCTTC.

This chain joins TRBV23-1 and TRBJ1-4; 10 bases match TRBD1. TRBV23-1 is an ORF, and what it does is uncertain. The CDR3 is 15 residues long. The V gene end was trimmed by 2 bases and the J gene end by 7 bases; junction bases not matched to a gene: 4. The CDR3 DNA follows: TGCGCCAGCAGTCAACCGGGACAGGGGAGTGAAAAACTGTTTTTT. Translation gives CASSQPGQGSEKLFF.

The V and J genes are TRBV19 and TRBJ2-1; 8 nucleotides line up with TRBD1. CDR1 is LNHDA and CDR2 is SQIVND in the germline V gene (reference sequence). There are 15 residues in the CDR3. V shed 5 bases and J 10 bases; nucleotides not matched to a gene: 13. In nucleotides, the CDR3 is TGTGCCAGTAGTCCTTCATCGGACAGGGTAGGAGAGCAGTTCTTC. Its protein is CASSPSSDRVGEQFF. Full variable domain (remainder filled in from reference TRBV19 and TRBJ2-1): DGGITQSPKYLFRKEGQNVTLSCEQNLNHDAMYWYRQDPGQGLRLIYYSQIVNDFQKGDIAEGYSVSREKKESFPLTVTSAQKNPTAFYLCASSPSSDRVGEQFFGPGTRLTVL.

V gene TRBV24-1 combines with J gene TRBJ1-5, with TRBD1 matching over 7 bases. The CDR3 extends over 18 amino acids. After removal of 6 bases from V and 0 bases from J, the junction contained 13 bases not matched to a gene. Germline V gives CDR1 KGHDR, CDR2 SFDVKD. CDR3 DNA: TGTGCCACCAGTTGCGACAGGGTATGGGGTTATAGCAATCAGCCCCAGCATTTT. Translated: CATSCDRVWGYSNQPQHF.

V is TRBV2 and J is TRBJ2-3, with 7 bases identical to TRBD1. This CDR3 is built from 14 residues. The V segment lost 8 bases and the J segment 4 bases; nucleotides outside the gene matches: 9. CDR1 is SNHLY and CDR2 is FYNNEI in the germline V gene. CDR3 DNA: TGTGCCAGCCAACAGCGACAGGGCCCAGATACGCAGTATTTT. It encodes CASQQRQGPDTQYF.

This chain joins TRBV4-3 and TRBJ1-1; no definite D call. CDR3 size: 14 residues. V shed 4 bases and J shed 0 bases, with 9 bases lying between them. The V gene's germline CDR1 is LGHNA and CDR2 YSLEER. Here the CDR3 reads CASSLGEVNTEAFF. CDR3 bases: TGCGCCAGCAGCCTCGGGGAGGTGAACACTGAAGCTTTCTTT.

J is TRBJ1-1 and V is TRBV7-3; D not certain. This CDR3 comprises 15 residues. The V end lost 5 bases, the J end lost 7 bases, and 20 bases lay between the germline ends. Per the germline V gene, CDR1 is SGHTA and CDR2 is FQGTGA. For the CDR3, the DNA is TGTGCCAGCAGCCCCGAAAGGGCGCGTATTAATGAAGCTTTCTTT. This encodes CASSPERARINEAFF.

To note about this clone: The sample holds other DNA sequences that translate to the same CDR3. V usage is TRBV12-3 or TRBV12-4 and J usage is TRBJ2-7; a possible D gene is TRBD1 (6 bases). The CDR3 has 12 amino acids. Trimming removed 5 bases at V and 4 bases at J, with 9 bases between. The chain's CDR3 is CASSPQGYEQYF. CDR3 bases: TGTGCCAGCAGTCCACAGGGTTACGAGCAGTACTTC.

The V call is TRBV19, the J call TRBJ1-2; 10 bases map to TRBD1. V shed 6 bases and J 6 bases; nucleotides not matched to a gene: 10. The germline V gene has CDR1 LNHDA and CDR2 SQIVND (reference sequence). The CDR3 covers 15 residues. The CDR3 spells CASSPGQGTLNGYTF. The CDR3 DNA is TGTGCCAGTAGCCCGGGACAGGGGACGCTGAATGGCTACACCTTC. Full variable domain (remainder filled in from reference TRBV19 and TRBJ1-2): DGGITQSPKYLFRKEGQNVTLSCEQNLNHDAMYWYRQDPGQGLRLIYYSQIVNDFQKGDIAEGYSVSREKKESFPLTVTSAQKNPTAFYLCASSPGQGTLNGYTFGSGTRLTVV.

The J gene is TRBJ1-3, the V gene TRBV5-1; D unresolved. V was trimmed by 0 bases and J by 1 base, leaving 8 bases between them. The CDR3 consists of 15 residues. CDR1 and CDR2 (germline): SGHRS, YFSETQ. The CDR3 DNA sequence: TGCGCCAGCAGCTTGGATTCGGATTCTGGAAACACCATATATTTT. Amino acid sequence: CASSLDSDSGNTIYF.

The CDR3 sequence is CASSEVQGGYTEAFF. The CDR3 DNA reads as TGTGCCAGCAGTGAAGTCCAGGGAGGGTACACTGAAGCTTTCTTT. This rearrangement joins TRBV6-1 to TRBJ1-1; the D gene is possibly TRBD1 (5 bases). V lost 1 base to trimming and J lost 3 bases, with 12 bases between them. The germline V gene encodes CDR1 MNHNS and CDR2 SASEGT. This CDR3 has 15 residues.

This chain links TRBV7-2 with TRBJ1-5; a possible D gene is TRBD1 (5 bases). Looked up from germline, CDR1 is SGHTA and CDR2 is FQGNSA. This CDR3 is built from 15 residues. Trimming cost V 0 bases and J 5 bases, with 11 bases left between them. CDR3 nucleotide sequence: TGTGCCAGCAGCTTAGCGTCGGGGGGAGATCAGCCCCAGCATTTT. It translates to CASSLASGGDQPQHF.

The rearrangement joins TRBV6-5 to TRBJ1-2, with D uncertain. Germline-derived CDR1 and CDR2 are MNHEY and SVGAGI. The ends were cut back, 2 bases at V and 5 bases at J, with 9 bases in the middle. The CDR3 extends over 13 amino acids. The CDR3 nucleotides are TGTGCCAGCAGTTACCTGGGGAAATATGGCTACACCTTC. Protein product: CASSYLGKYGYTF.